These 18 T cell receptor beta chains were all obtained from the same sample, sequenced in a study of blood T cell repertoires in COVID-19. The assay was immunoSEQ multiplex PCR, and TCRdb's table has in-frame clones only and misses some. Among fewer than 90,000 clones, roughly 90% were seen once, and the ten largest hold less than 9%. What was sequenced was peripheral blood. The receptors shown here come from a man aged 25 to 40 with acute or convalescent COVID-19.

V gene TRBV3-1 (or the pseudogene TRBV3-2) combines with J gene TRBJ2-7, with 12 bases matching TRBD2. The J segment lost 2 bases and the V segment lost 4 bases, leaving 3 bases of the junction unmatched. The CDR3 contains 15 residues. The germline gives CDR1 LGHDT, CDR2 YNNKEL (reference sequence). CDR3 protein: CASSPRLAGAYEQYF. The DNA of the CDR3 is TGTGCCAGCAGCCCCCGACTAGCGGGAGCCTACGAGCAGTACTTC.

The rearrangement uses TRBV6-2 or TRBV6-3 and TRBJ2-3, with D uncertain. This CDR3 has 12 residues. Germline values: CDR1 MNHEY, CDR2 SVGEGT. Trimming took 6 bases from V and 4 from J, leaving 8 bases between them. The CDR3 reads CASSPTSDTQYF. CDR3 DNA sequence: TGTGCCAGCAGCCCGACTTCAGATACGCAGTATTTT.

The chain combines TRBV19 with TRBJ2-1, with 8 positions matching TRBD2. From germline, CDR1 is LNHDA and CDR2 SQIVND (reference sequence). The junction had 8 bases not matched to a gene; V was cut back by 5 bases and J by 8 bases. This CDR3 has 14 residues. In DNA, the CDR3 is TGTGCCAGTAGTGTCAGCGGGAGCTTCGATGAGCAGTTCTTC. It specifies CASSVSGSFDEQFF.

The chain is built from TRBV18 and TRBJ1-3; 7 bases line up with TRBD1. This CDR3 contains 16 residues. Germline trimming cut 3 bases from V and 5 bases from J; bases unmatched to any gene: 10. The V gene's germline CDR1 is KGHSH and CDR2 LQKENI. In DNA, the CDR3 is TGTGCCAGCTCACCTGAGGACAGGAGGTATCGAAACACCATATATTTT. As protein: CASSPEDRRYRNTIYF.

The chain couples TRBV25-1 to TRBJ2-1, with 11 nucleotides matching TRBD1. This CDR3 contains 18 residues. Trimming at V came to 7 bases and at J to 2 bases, leaving 13 bases not matched to a gene. CDR1 is MGHDK and CDR2 is SYGVNS in the germline V gene. The CDR3 DNA follows: TGTGCCAGCAACGTCCTCTGGGACAGGGGGGATACCTACAATGAGCAGTTCTTC. Protein: CASNVLWDRGDTYNEQFF.

V gene TRBV4-3 combines with J gene TRBJ2-7; TRBD1 agrees at 10 bases. This CDR3 contains 14 residues. The V segment lost 4 bases and the J segment 5 bases; nucleotides outside the gene matches: 5. The germline V gene has CDR1 LGHNA and CDR2 YSLEER. CDR3 DNA sequence: TGCGCCAGCAGCCCGGGACAGGGGTACCACGAGCAGTACTTC. Its protein is CASSPGQGYHEQYF.

The V and J genes are TRBV20-1 and TRBJ2-1; possible D gene TRBD2, 5 bases. The germline CDR1 and CDR2 sequences are DFQATT and SNEGSKA (reference sequence). The CDR3 extends over 11 amino acids. Trimming shortened V by 7 bases and J by 7 bases, and 11 bases separated the two germline ends. CDR3 region: CSVRRGNEQFF. CDR3 coding DNA: TGCAGTGTCAGGAGAGGGAATGAGCAGTTCTTC.

The chain has TRBV18 and TRBJ1-3, with 7 bases that match TRBD1. The CDR3 runs 14 residues. V lost 3 bases, J lost 3 bases, and 2 bases stayed unmatched. CDR1 is KGHSH and CDR2 is LQKENI in the germline V gene. CDR3: CASSPNRGGNTIYF. The CDR3 DNA reads TGTGCCAGCTCACCCAACAGGGGTGGAAACACCATATATTTT.

This clone was seen only a few times. The chain carries TRBV7-9 and TRBJ2-1; 10 nucleotides align to TRBD2. The V gene end was trimmed by 5 bases and the J gene end by 8 bases; junction bases not matched to a gene: 6. Germline CDR1 SEHNR, CDR2 FQNEAQ (reference sequence). This CDR3 is 14 amino acids long. The CDR3 loop reads CASSPSGRFYEQFF. CDR3 coding DNA: TGTGCCAGCAGCCCTAGCGGGAGATTCTATGAGCAGTTCTTC.

The V gene is TRBV10-3, the J gene TRBJ2-2, with TRBD2 identical over 7 bases. The J segment lost 2 bases and the V segment lost 0 bases, leaving 6 bases of the junction unmatched. CDR3 size: 17 residues. Germline V lookup: CDR1 ENHRY, CDR2 SYGVKD. The CDR3 DNA reads TGTGCCATCAGTGAGTCGGGAGGGCGCCGAAACACCGGGGAGCTGTTTTTT. Its translation is CAISESGGRRNTGELFF.

This clone is a singleton in its sample. The chain links TRBV6-1 to TRBJ1-1; D is uncertain. The CDR3 contains 13 residues. V gave up 2 bases and J gave up 2 bases, with 6 bases separating them. CDR1 is MNHNS and CDR2 is SASEGT in the germline V gene. The CDR3 bases are TGTGCCAGCAGTGAACAAGCCAACACTGAAGCTTTCTTT. It yields the protein CASSEQANTEAFF.

The J gene is TRBJ2-1, the V gene TRBV7-8, with TRBD2 identical over 8 bases. Germline trimming cut 5 bases from V and 6 bases from J; bases unmatched to any gene: 9. Germline CDR1 is SGHVS and CDR2 is FQNEAQ. The CDR3 loop spans 15 amino acids. The CDR3, as DNA: TGTGCCAGCAGCCTTTGGTCCGCGGGAGGCAATGAGCAGTTCTTC. This translates into CASSLWSAGGNEQFF. Full variable domain (remainder filled in from reference TRBV7-8 and TRBJ2-1): GAGVSQSPRYKVAKRGQDVALRCDPISGHVSLFWYQQALGQGPEFLTYFQNEAQLDKSGLPSDRFFAERPEGSVSTLKIQRTQQEDSAVYLCASSLWSAGGNEQFFGPGTRLTVL.

The chain is built from TRBV28 and TRBJ2-7; weak D call: TRBD2 (6 bases). The CDR3 sequence is 11 residues long. Trimming shortened V by 6 bases and J by 6 bases, and 9 bases separated the two germline ends. CDR1 MDHEN and CDR2 SYDVKM come from the germline V gene. This CDR3 is CASRTSTEQYF. The CDR3 DNA reads TGTGCCAGCAGGACTAGTACCGAGCAGTACTTC.

This clone occurred once. This chain connects TRBV3-1 (or the pseudogene TRBV3-2) to TRBJ1-6, with D uncertain. The CDR3 consists of 15 residues. In germline, CDR1 is LGHDT, CDR2 YNNKEL (reference sequence). V was shortened by 4 bases and J by 5 bases, with 12 bases between the two germline ends. The CDR3 DNA sequence: TGTGCCAGCAGCCGTGGTCCCGCGGATAATTCACCCCTCCACTTT. Its protein is CASSRGPADNSPLHF.

As DNA, the CDR3 is TGTGCCTGGAGCCACCCAATAGGGACTAGCGGGACGCCCTACGAGCAGTACTTC. Encoded protein: CAWSHPIGTSGTPYEQYF. The chain combines TRBV30 with TRBJ2-7, with 13 bases fitting TRBD2. This CDR3 spans 18 amino acids. Germline V gives CDR1 GTSNPN, CDR2 SVGIG (reference sequence). V was pared by 3 bases and J by 2 bases, with 13 bases of the junction left unmatched. Using reference TRBV30 and TRBJ2-7 for the parts outside the CDR3, the full variable domain is SQTIHQWPATLVQPVGSPLSLECTVEGTSNPNLYWYRQAAGRGLQLLFYSVGIGQISSEVPQNLSASRPQDRQFILSSKKLLLSDSGFYLCAWSHPIGTSGTPYEQYFGPGTRLTVT.

The chain couples TRBV4-1 to TRBJ1-3; no clear D gene. V lost 0 bases and J 1 base, leaving 13 bases between the germline ends. This CDR3 is built from 17 residues. The germline gives CDR1 MGHRA, CDR2 YSYEKL. CDR3 nucleotide sequence: TGCGCCAGCAGCCAAGATCCAGGAAGAGTTTCTGGAAACACCATATATTTT. As protein: CASSQDPGRVSGNTIYF.

This chain connects TRBV5-1 to TRBJ2-3, with D hard to call. Germline V gives CDR1 SGHRS, CDR2 YFSETQ. The CDR3 spans 11 residues. The V end was cut by 5 bases, the J end by 6 bases, with 7 bases between. The CDR3 DNA reads TGCGCCAGCAGTCCCGGTGATACGCAGTATTTT. Translation gives CASSPGDTQYF.

This clone was observed once. The CDR3 end shows no conserved phenylalanine or tryptophan, and so a read error is likely. The chain couples TRBV2 to TRBJ1-2; possibly TRBD1 for D (6 bases). Trimming took off 1 base at V and 7 bases at J, with 16 bases between the two ends. CDR1 and CDR2 from the germline V gene are SNHLY and FYNNEI. The CDR3 is made up of 15 amino acids. CDR3 nucleotides: TGTGCCAGCAGTGAAGTCGAGGGGGTCCGCTTTGGCTACACCCTC. Amino acid sequence: CASSEVEGVRFGYTL.